The TCR beta chain under discussion was sequenced for a study of beta chain features in type 1 diabetes. Study results and limitations: All four CD4+ subsets from Type 1 diabetes patients carried moderately but significantly shorter TCRB CDR3s.

Note on this clone: Its antigen is not known.

The V and J ends lost 3 bases and 4 bases respectively, with 12 bases between them. CDR3 length equals 15 residues. Germline CDR1 reads SNHLY; CDR2 reads FYNNEI. All of the isolated RNA was reverse transcribed, so expressed TCRB transcripts were sequenced. Some 3.8 million reads, on average, came from each naive, central memory and regulatory T cell sample. The table came from immunoSEQ multiplex PCR; TCRdb's copy has only in-frame clones and leaves some out. This sample has 680,000 or so clones, with 13% found just once. The chain employs TRBV2 and TRBJ2-2, with D perhaps TRBD2 (5 bases). The sequenced sample consisted of naive CD4+ T cells from blood. This clonotype originated in a man younger than 30 with type 1 diabetes. The CDR3 loop is CASSDGPAGTGELFF. CDR3 DNA: TGTGCCAGCAGTGATGGTCCTGCGGGCACCGGGGAGCTGTTTTTT.